Listed here are 7 T cell receptor beta chains from one sample, sequenced in a study of blood T cell repertoires in COVID-19. Assay: immunoSEQ multiplex PCR; the TCRdb copy retains only in-frame clones and omits some. The data contain 100,000 to 140,000 clones, roughly 88% of them singletons. Sequencing was carried out using peripheral blood. Every receptor here comes from a man aged 50-60 years with active or convalescent COVID-19.

V gene TRBV30 combines with J gene TRBJ1-6; the match to TRBD1 covers 7 bases. V shed 2 bases, J shed 8 bases, and the junction held 12 bases outside the gene matches. CDR3 size: 16 residues. CDR1 is GTSNPN, CDR2 SVGIG, per germline (reference sequence). CDR3 nucleotide sequence: TGTGCCTGGAGTCACTGGGGACAGATATTGGATTCACCCCTCCACTTT. Amino acids: CAWSHWGQILDSPLHF.

This chain joins TRBV27 and TRBJ2-7; TRBD1 matches 9 bases. The CDR3 is 14 amino acids. The V and J ends lost 6 bases and 6 bases, in that order; junction bases with no gene match: 9. Germline-derived CDR1 and CDR2 are MNHEY and SMNVEV (reference sequence). The CDR3 here is CASSHRDRAPEQYF. Written as DNA, the CDR3 is TGTGCCAGCAGCCACAGGGACAGGGCACCCGAGCAGTACTTC.

This clone was detected once. The chain couples TRBV21-1 to TRBJ2-3; the tabulated D call, TRBD1, remains unverified against the DNA. TRBV21-1 is a pseudogene. The CDR3 length is 17 residues. The CDR3 region is CASSTSGKGANGDTQYF. CDR3 DNA sequence: TGTGCCAGCAGCACCTCCGGGAAGGGGGCGAATGGAGATACGCAGTATTTT.

The chain recombines TRBV28 with TRBJ1-5, with TRBD1 matching 8 bases. The CDR3 extends over 18 amino acids. Trimming took 2 bases from V and 0 from J; bases not matched to a gene: 9. Germline CDR1 and CDR2: MDHEN and SYDVKM. CDR3 in DNA: TGTGCCAGCAGTTTACCATCAGGGGGCGGTTATAGCAATCAGCCCCAGCATTTT. Amino acids: CASSLPSGGGYSNQPQHF.

The V and J genes are TRBV4-1 and TRBJ2-2, with TRBD1 matching over 7 bases. The V and J ends lost 6 bases and 0 bases, in that order; junction bases with no gene match: 7. This CDR3 spans 16 amino acids. The V gene's germline CDR1 is MGHRA and CDR2 YSYEKL. In DNA, the CDR3 is TGCGCCAGCAGACAGGGGATAGTCGCGAACACCGGGGAGCTGTTTTTT. Translation: CASRQGIVANTGELFF.

The chain has TRBV5-1 and TRBJ2-1, with 11 bases identical to TRBD1. This CDR3 has 14 amino acids. V was clipped by 4 bases and J by 8 bases; unmatched bases: 5. CDR1 and CDR2 (germline): SGHRS, YFSETQ. CDR3 coding DNA: TGCGCCAGCAGCCCGGGACAGGGGGAGGATGAGCAGTTCTTC. Protein product: CASSPGQGEDEQFF.

This chain links TRBV21-1 with TRBJ2-3; the D call TRBD2 from the table was never checked on the DNA. TRBV21-1 is described as a pseudogene. The CDR3 runs to 15 residues. CDR3 protein: CASSKTRAPGDTQYF. Here the CDR3 DNA reads TGTGCCAGCAGCAAAACGAGGGCTCCAGGCGATACGCAGTATTTT.